The 9 T cell receptor beta chains reported below all come from one sample, sequenced in a study of T cell responses to AZD1222 COVID-19 vaccine (dated by TCRdb to about 2021). According to the study, the label for this sample's time point signals: baseline before first vaccination. Libraries were constructed by the immunoSEQ multiplex PCR assay. As stored in TCRdb, this immuneACCESS dataset retains in-frame rearrangements with V and J assigned. A fraction of the clones does not appear; measured against another copy, unresolved V genes explain less than half of the discrepancy, and the remainder lacks a known reason. Present in this sample are about 120,000 clones, under 85% of which were seen just once. The top ten clonotypes cover approximately 6.6% of the sample. The sequenced sample was peripheral blood, obtained on day 0 of AZD1222 vaccination. These receptors were obtained from an adult in good health.

V usage is TRBV19 and J usage is TRBJ1-1, with no clear D. Trimming left V 5 bases short and J 6 bases short, with 16 bases between. Germline CDR1 is LNHDA and CDR2 is SQIVND (reference sequence). CDR3 length: 14 amino acids. CDR3 region: CASSPLGGGPEAFF. The CDR3 nucleotides are TGTGCCAGTAGTCCCCTGGGAGGCGGACCTGAAGCTTTCTTT.

V usage is TRBV5-1 and J usage is TRBJ2-1; a weak D match, TRBD2 (5 bases). The CDR3 is 16 residues long. The germline CDR1 and CDR2 sequences are SGHRS and YFSETQ. The V and J ends lost 1 base and 5 bases respectively, with 16 bases between them. Written as DNA, the CDR3 is TGCGCCAGCAGCTTGTTTTCCGCGGGCAGCAACAATGAGCAGTTCTTC. It translates to CASSLFSAGSNNEQFF.

The gene calls are TRBV19 and TRBJ2-2, with TRBD1 matching 7 bases. The CDR3 contains 14 residues. In germline, CDR1 is LNHDA, CDR2 SQIVND (reference sequence). The V gene end was trimmed by 7 bases and the J gene end by 7 bases; junction bases not matched to a gene: 9. CDR3 nucleotide sequence: TGTGCCAGTACCACCTCGACAGGGCACGGGGAGCTGTTTTTT. Translation: CASTTSTGHGELFF.

This sequence joins TRBV29-1 and TRBJ2-7, with TRBD1 matching over 9 bases. The CDR3 loop spans 13 amino acids. CDR1 and CDR2 (germline): SQVTM, ANQGSEA. Germline trimming cut 2 bases from V and 4 bases from J; bases unmatched to any gene: 3. The CDR3 spells CSVELGQGYEQYF. Here the CDR3 DNA reads TGCAGCGTTGAACTGGGACAGGGTTACGAGCAGTACTTC.

The rearrangement joins TRBV9 to TRBJ1-3; no firm D call. The CDR3 has 15 amino acids. V was clipped by 0 bases and J by 4 bases, with 11 bases between them. Germline loops: CDR1 SGDLS, CDR2 YYNGEE. For the CDR3, the DNA is TGTGCCAGCAGCGTAGGCCCGGGAATAGGAAACACCATATATTTT. Amino acids: CASSVGPGIGNTIYF.

The J gene is TRBJ2-7, the V gene TRBV18; D tentatively reads TRBD1 or TRBD2 (5 bases each). V lost 1 base and J 5 bases, leaving 12 bases between the germline ends. Germline V CDR1 and CDR2: KGHSH, LQKENI. The CDR3 spans 14 residues. The CDR3 here is CASSPQGSKDEQYF. The CDR3 region has the DNA TGTGCCAGCTCACCACAGGGGAGTAAGGACGAGCAGTACTTC.

CDR3 coding DNA: TGTGCCATCAGTAAAGACAGGGGCAATCAGCCCCAGCATTTT. Protein product: CAISKDRGNQPQHF. The chain recombines TRBV10-3 with TRBJ1-5; TRBD1 agrees at 7 bases. The CDR3 is 14 residues long. The germline CDR1 and CDR2 sequences are ENHRY and SYGVKD. The V and J ends lost 5 bases and 2 bases, in that order; junction bases with no gene match: 3.

The chain carries TRBV7-2 and TRBJ1-2; no clear D. Germline V gene lookup returns CDR1 SGHTA and CDR2 FQGNSA. The CDR3 loop spans 13 amino acids. V was trimmed by 1 base and J by 4 bases, leaving 7 bases between them. The CDR3 protein is CASSLVQSYGYTF. CDR3 in DNA: TGTGCCAGCAGCTTAGTACAGAGCTATGGCTACACCTTC.

This clone has a handful of counts. The sample contains more than one DNA sequence encoding this CDR3. The rearrangement uses TRBV9 and TRBJ1-5; D uncertain. Between the trimmed V and J ends, which lost 2 bases and 3 bases, there was a span of 6 bases. This CDR3 has 13 residues. Per the germline V gene, CDR1 is SGDLS and CDR2 is YYNGEE. The CDR3 protein is CASSVDPNQPQHF. The CDR3 bases are TGTGCCAGCAGCGTTGATCCCAATCAGCCCCAGCATTTT. Based on the CDR3 plus reference TRBV9 and TRBJ1-5, the full variable domain is DSGVTQTPKHLITATGQRVTLRCSPRSGDLSVYWYQQSLDQGLQFLIQYYNGEERAKGNILERFSAQQFPDLHSELNLSSLELGDSALYFCASSVDPNQPQHFGDGTRLSIL.